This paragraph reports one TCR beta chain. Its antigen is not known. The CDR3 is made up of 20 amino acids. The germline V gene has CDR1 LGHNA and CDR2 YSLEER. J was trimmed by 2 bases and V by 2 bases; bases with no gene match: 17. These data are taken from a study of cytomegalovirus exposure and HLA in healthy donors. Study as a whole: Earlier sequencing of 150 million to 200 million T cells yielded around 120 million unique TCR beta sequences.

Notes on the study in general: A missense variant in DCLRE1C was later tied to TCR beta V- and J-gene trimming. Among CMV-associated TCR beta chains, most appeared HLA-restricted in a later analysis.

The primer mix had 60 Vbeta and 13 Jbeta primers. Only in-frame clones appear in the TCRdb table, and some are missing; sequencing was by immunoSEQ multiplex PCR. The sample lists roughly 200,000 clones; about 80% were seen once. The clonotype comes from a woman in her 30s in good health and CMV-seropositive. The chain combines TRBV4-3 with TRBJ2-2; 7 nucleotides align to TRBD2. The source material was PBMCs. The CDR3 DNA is TGCGCCAGCAGCCAAAGCTTAGTGGGAGGGCCGATCGGAAACACCGGGGAGCTGTTTTTT. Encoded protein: CASSQSLVGGPIGNTGELFF.